This T cell receptor beta chain was captured in a study of T cells in Graves' hyperthyroidism and ophthalmopathy. A lack of ophthalmopathy progression within 18 months defined stable Graves' hyperthyroidism. Exclusion of a patient resulted from uncontrolled infection, other autoimmune disease, pregnancy or lactation. This clonotype has at least ten counts. Amplified regions were TCR beta CDR3 sequences from RNA transcripts. The primer set for the first-round RT-PCR of the TCR CDR3 was HTBI. TCRdb re-called the multiplex PCR reads with MiXCR, one entry per CDR3 protein. Counted here are hundreds of thousands of distinct CDR3 sequences, around 15% occurring once; the ten biggest clones make up around 4%. The CDR3 runs 13 residues. V lost 4 bases, J lost 5 bases, and 11 bases lay in between. Germline V gene sequence: CDR1 SNHLY, CDR2 FYNNEI.

V gene TRBV2 combines with J gene TRBJ2-5; D gene uncertain. Input material: blood. This sequence originates from a woman between 25 and 40 years old with Graves' hyperthyroidism. The CDR3 is CASSVFRVETQYF. CDR3 nucleotide sequence: TGTGCCAGCAGTGTATTTCGAGTTGAGACCCAGTACTTC.